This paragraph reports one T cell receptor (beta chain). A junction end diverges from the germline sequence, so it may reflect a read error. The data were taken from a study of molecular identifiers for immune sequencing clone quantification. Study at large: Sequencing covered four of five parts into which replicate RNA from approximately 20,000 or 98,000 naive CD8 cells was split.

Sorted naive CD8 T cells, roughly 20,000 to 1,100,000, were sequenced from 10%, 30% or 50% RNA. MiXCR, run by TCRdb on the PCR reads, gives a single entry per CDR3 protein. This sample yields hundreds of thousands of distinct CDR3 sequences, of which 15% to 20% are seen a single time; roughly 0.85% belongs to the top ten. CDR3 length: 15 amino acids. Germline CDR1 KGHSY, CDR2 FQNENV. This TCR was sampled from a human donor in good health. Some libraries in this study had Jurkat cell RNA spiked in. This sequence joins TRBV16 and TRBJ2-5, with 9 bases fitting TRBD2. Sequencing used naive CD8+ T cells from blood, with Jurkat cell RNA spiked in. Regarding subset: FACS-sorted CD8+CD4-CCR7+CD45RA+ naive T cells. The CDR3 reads CASSQVASGKETQYF. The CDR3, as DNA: TGTGCTAGCAGCCAAGTGGCTAGCGGGAAAGAGACCCAGTACTTC.